These 22 T cell receptor beta chains originate from one sample sequenced in a study of regulatory T cells in long-lasting Graves disease. In TCRdb, the reads were re-called with MiXCR into one record per CDR3 protein. Of over 1,500 distinct CDR3 sequences in the sample, roughly 53% were seen once. The TCR library was made from RNA that had been extracted from PBMCs in TRIzol. Sequences were derived from peripheral blood mononuclear cells (PBMCs), sampled with antithyroid drug treatment, in newly diagnosed or persistent Graves disease (not recorded which). Receptors were obtained from a human donor with Graves disease.

J is TRBJ2-7 and V is TRBV6-2 or TRBV6-3, with 8 bases identical to TRBD1. Germline lookup yields CDR1 MNHEY and CDR2 SVGEGT. The CDR3 has 15 amino acids. After removal of 5 bases from V and 3 bases from J, the junction contained 9 bases not matched to a gene. CDR3 bases: TGTGCCAGCAGTACCCCCTGGACAGGGAACTACGAGCAGTACTTC. Translated: CASSTPWTGNYEQYF.

The chain couples TRBV28 to TRBJ2-7; weak D call: TRBD2 (5 bases). Deletions cut 10 bases from V and 2 bases from J, with 9 bases between. Germline V lookup: CDR1 MDHEN, CDR2 SYDVKM. This CDR3 contains 11 residues. CDR3 coding DNA: TGTGCCATCGAGGGCCCCTACGAGCAGTACTTC. It encodes CAIEGPYEQYF.

This clonotype occurred a few times. The chain recombines TRBV3-1 with TRBJ2-7; unclear D gene. The germline V and J ends were trimmed by 3 bases and 6 bases, with 12 bases remaining between them. Germline V gene sequence: CDR1 LGHDT, CDR2 YNNKEL (reference sequence). The CDR3 has 13 residues. CDR3: CASSHRSGAEQYF. The DNA of the CDR3 is TGTGCCAGCAGCCATCGATCCGGTGCCGAGCAGTACTTC.

This clonotype was detected a few times. One junction end does not reproduce the germline sequence, and a read error may be involved. This chain uses TRBV7-3 with TRBJ1-2, with D maybe TRBD1 (6 bases). The germline V gene has CDR1 SGHTA and CDR2 FQGTGA. The CDR3 has 14 residues. The CDR3 sequence: CASSPSGGNYDYTF. The CDR3, as DNA: TGTGCCAGCAGCCCCAGCGGGGGCAATTATGACTACACCTTC.

The chain carries TRBV15 and TRBJ1-5; D is uncertain. V shed 11 bases and J shed 0 bases, with 14 bases lying between them. The CDR3 runs 14 residues. Germline lookup yields CDR1 LNHNV and CDR2 YYDKDF (reference sequence). CDR3 protein: CASKQEYSNQPQHF. The CDR3 nucleotides read TGTGCCTCGAAGCAGGAATATAGCAATCAGCCCCAGCATTTT.

The CDR3 coding sequence is TGTGCCAGCAGCCCGAACACCGGGGAGCTGTTTTTT. It codes for CASSPNTGELFF. The V and J genes are TRBV5-7 and TRBJ2-2; unclear D gene. TRBV5-7 is an ORF, and what it does is uncertain. The germline V and J ends were trimmed by 4 bases and 0 bases, with 1 base remaining between them. The CDR3 covers 12 residues.

The chain links TRBV7-3 to TRBJ2-1; 10 bases map to TRBD2. Unmatched junction bases numbered 4, after V lost 1 base and J lost 7 bases. This CDR3 has 15 residues. Per germline, CDR1 SGHTA and CDR2 FQGTGA. The CDR3 DNA reads as TGTGCCAGCAGCTTAATCCTAGCGGGAGTTAATGAGCAGTTCTTC. It translates to CASSLILAGVNEQFF.

This rearrangement joins TRBV13 to TRBJ2-3; possibly TRBD2 for D (6 bases). CDR3 size: 16 residues. The germline V gene has CDR1 PRHDT and CDR2 FYEKMQ (reference sequence). Trimming cost V 1 base and J 3 bases, with 14 bases left between them. The CDR3 bases are TGTGCCAGCAGCTTAGCTAGCGAGGATTTTACAGATACGCAGTATTTT. Translated, it gives CASSLASEDFTDTQYF.

The chain links TRBV14 to TRBJ1-2; D possibly corresponds to TRBD1 (5 bases). V lost 11 bases and J 6 bases, leaving 16 bases between the germline ends. The CDR3 length is 12 residues. Germline V CDR1 and CDR2: SGHDN, FVKESK. The CDR3 sequence: CAGVRAEDGYTF. The CDR3 DNA reads as TGTGCCGGGGTCAGGGCCGAGGATGGCTACACCTTC. Variable domain in full (rest from reference TRBV14 and TRBJ1-2): EAGVTQFPSHSVIEKGQTVTLRCDPISGHDNLYWYRRVMGKEIKFLLHFVKESKQDESGMPNNRFLAERTGGTYSTLKVQPAELEDSGVYFCAGVRAEDGYTFGSGTRLTVV.

The CDR3 spells CASSPAGMNTEAFF. CDR3 coding DNA: TGCGCCAGCAGCCCGGCGGGGATGAACACTGAAGCTTTCTTT. The chain joins TRBV4-1 to TRBJ1-1; D gene uncertain. Germline loops: CDR1 MGHRA, CDR2 YSYEKL. The CDR3 spans 14 residues. V was clipped by 4 bases and J by 0 bases, with 9 bases between them.

The chain combines TRBV7-9 with TRBJ1-4, with TRBD1 matching over 8 bases. Germline V CDR1 and CDR2: SEHNR, FQNEAQ (reference sequence). The CDR3 length is 15 residues. V trimming: 5 bases; J trimming: 5 bases; junction bases outside the gene matches: 7. Here the CDR3 reads CASSPTGALNEKLFF. The CDR3 coding sequence is TGTGCCAGCAGCCCGACAGGGGCCCTAAATGAAAAACTGTTTTTT. The full variable domain, its missing parts supplied by reference TRBV7-9 and TRBJ1-4, is DTGVSQNPRHKITKRGQNVTFRCDPISEHNRLYWYRQTLGQGPEFLTYFQNEAQLEKSRLLSDRFSAERPKGSFSTLEIQRTEQGDSAMYLCASSPTGALNEKLFFGSGTQLSVL.

This clonotype was found once. The chain joins TRBV6-2 or TRBV6-3 to TRBJ2-7; D unclear. The CDR3 has 12 residues. V dropped 2 bases and J dropped 3 bases, with 5 bases sitting between them. CDR1 is MNHEY, CDR2 SVGEGT, per germline. The CDR3: CASSYGRYEQYF. CDR3 in DNA: TGTGCCAGCAGTTACGGCCGCTACGAGCAGTACTTC.

The chain recombines TRBV6-1 with TRBJ2-6; 9 nucleotides agree with TRBD1. The CDR3 spans 20 residues. CDR1 and CDR2 from the germline V gene are MNHNS and SASEGT. V lost 0 bases, J lost 4 bases, and 13 bases stayed unmatched. The CDR3 coding sequence is TGTGCCAGCAGTGAAGCGTGGACAGGGGTGGTAAGGTCCGGGGCCAACGTCCTGACTTTC. Its protein product is CASSEAWTGVVRSGANVLTF.

This clonotype has only a few counts. The chain has TRBV11-1 and TRBJ2-1, with a possible D match to TRBD2 (6 bases). CDR3 length: 16 amino acids. The ends were cut back, 0 bases at V and 2 bases at J, with 11 bases in the middle. The V gene's germline CDR1 is SGHAT and CDR2 FQDESV (reference sequence). Written as DNA, the CDR3 is TGTGCCAGCAGCTTAGCGGGGCCGGGGGCCTACAATGAGCAGTTCTTC. Its protein is CASSLAGPGAYNEQFF.

In this sample, this clonotype turned up a few times. The rearrangement joins TRBV19 to TRBJ2-4; 7 nucleotides agree with TRBD1. J was trimmed by 5 bases and V by 9 bases; bases with no gene match: 10. The CDR3 covers 14 residues. Germline loops: CDR1 LNHDA, CDR2 SQIVND (reference sequence). The DNA for the CDR3 is TGTGCCAGCGAAAGGAGAAGGGGGCAAAACATTCAGTACTTC. Translating gives CASERRRGQNIQYF. The variable domain in full, with the rest retrieved from reference TRBV19 and TRBJ2-4, is DGGITQSPKYLFRKEGQNVTLSCEQNLNHDAMYWYRQDPGQGLRLIYYSQIVNDFQKGDIAEGYSVSREKKESFPLTVTSAQKNPTAFYLCASERRRGQNIQYFGAGTRLSVL.

In nucleotides, the CDR3 is TGTGCCAGCAGCTTAGGAGGGGCTGGCGATGAGCAGTTCTTC. This gives the protein CASSLGGAGDEQFF. The chain has TRBV7-3 and TRBJ2-1, with D maybe TRBD2 (6 bases). CDR3 length equals 14 residues. Germline V gene lookup returns CDR1 SGHTA and CDR2 FQGTGA. V was clipped by 2 bases and J by 8 bases, with 13 bases between them. Combining the CDR3 with reference TRBV7-3 and TRBJ2-1 gives the whole variable domain GAGVSQTPSNKVTEKGKYVELRCDPISGHTALYWYRQSLGQGPEFLIYFQGTGAADDSGLPNDRFFAVRPEGSVSTLKIQRTERGDSAVYLCASSLGGAGDEQFFGPGTRLTVL.

This chain connects TRBV19 to TRBJ2-1, with 9 bases matching TRBD1. With 1 base clipped from V and 5 bases from J, the junction kept 3 bases outside the gene matches. The CDR3 sequence is 15 residues long. Germline loops: CDR1 LNHDA, CDR2 SQIVND (reference sequence). As DNA, the CDR3 is TGTGCCAGTAGTATAGGGACAGGGGAAAACAATGAGCAGTTCTTC. This sequence encodes CASSIGTGENNEQFF.

This clonotype was seen only a few times. The chain has TRBV12-3 or TRBV12-4 and TRBJ1-5; 12 bases line up with TRBD1. The CDR3 length is 15 residues. The ends lost 6 bases at V and 9 bases at J; junction bases unmatched: 9. The CDR3, as DNA: TGTGCCAGCAGGGCGGGACAGGGGGCTCGCGGGCCCCAGCATTTT. Encoded protein: CASRAGQGARGPQHF.

A single count supports this clonotype. This rearrangement joins TRBV10-2 to TRBJ1-2; D is unresolved. Between the trimmed V and J ends, which lost 6 bases and 1 base, there was a span of 18 bases. The CDR3 spans 16 residues. The germline CDR1 and CDR2 sequences are WSHSY and SAAADI. The CDR3 sequence is CASSIGNLRDNYGYTF. CDR3 DNA: TGCGCCAGCAGCATTGGAAACCTCCGAGATAACTATGGCTACACCTTC.

This chain links TRBV20-1 with TRBJ2-5; tentative D call: TRBD1 (7 bases). This CDR3 is 14 amino acids long. CDR1 and CDR2 (germline): DFQATT, SNEGSKA (reference sequence). V was trimmed by 6 bases and J by 5 bases, leaving 19 bases between them. The CDR3 reads CSAPKGGGRETQYF. CDR3 coding DNA: TGCAGTGCCCCAAAAGGAGGGGGCCGGGAGACCCAGTACTTC.

The chain employs TRBV5-1 and TRBJ1-2; a possible D gene is TRBD1 (5 bases). The CDR3 loop spans 16 amino acids. CDR1 and CDR2 (germline): SGHRS, YFSETQ. V was shortened by 4 bases and J by 5 bases, with 21 bases between the two germline ends. This CDR3 reads CASSPGPGGGSYGYTF. The CDR3 nucleotides read TGCGCCAGCAGCCCCGGACCGGGGGGAGGATCATATGGCTACACCTTC. Using reference TRBV5-1 and TRBJ1-2 for the parts outside the CDR3, the full variable domain is KAGVTQTPRYLIKTRGQQVTLSCSPISGHRSVSWYQQTPGQGLQFLFEYFSETQRNKGNFPGRFSGRQFSNSRSEMNVSTLELGDSALYLCASSPGPGGGSYGYTFGSGTRLTVV.

This clonotype occurred once. This chain joins TRBV6-6 and TRBJ1-5; D is perhaps TRBD1 (6 bases). Trimming took off 4 bases at V and 5 bases at J, with 15 bases between the two ends. Germline CDR1 reads MNHNY; CDR2 reads SVGAGI (reference sequence). The CDR3 loop spans 15 amino acids. CDR3 sequence reads: CASSLRGTEDQPQHF. The CDR3 nucleotides read TGTGCCAGCAGTTTAAGGGGGACGGAAGATCAGCCCCAGCATTTT.